The 26 T cell receptor beta chains reported below all come from one sample, sequenced in a study of blood T cell repertoires in COVID-19. Sequenced by immunoSEQ multiplex PCR; TCRdb stores in-frame clones only, minus some. The data show around 500,000 clones, with over 75% seen just once and approximately 2% held by the top ten. The sequencing input was PBMCs or T cells enriched from blood (not recorded which). The receptors here all came from a woman in her 40s who had recovered from COVID-19.

The V call is TRBV12-3 or TRBV12-4, the J call TRBJ1-1; TRBD1 agrees at 7 bases. V shed 6 bases, J shed 10 bases, and the junction held 8 bases outside the gene matches. The CDR3 contains 12 residues. CDR3: CASRQQTGRAFF. DNA for the CDR3: TGTGCCAGCAGACAACAGACAGGGCGAGCTTTCTTT.

In its sample, this clone was seen once. The genes are TRBV4-3 and TRBJ1-5; D may be TRBD1 (5 bases). The V end was cut by 4 bases, the J end by 4 bases, with 20 bases between. Germline CDR1 and CDR2: LGHNA and YSLEER. The CDR3 has 17 residues. The CDR3 region has the DNA TGCGCCAGCAGCCTTGGCTGGGGGGATGAAGGAAATCAGCCCCAGCATTTT. It yields the protein CASSLGWGDEGNQPQHF.

This chain connects TRBV10-3 to TRBJ2-1; D is perhaps TRBD2 (6 bases). Germline-derived CDR1 and CDR2 are ENHRY and SYGVKD. This CDR3 has 13 amino acids. With 6 bases removed from V and 5 bases from J, the gap between germline ends came to 11 bases. The CDR3 coding sequence is TGTGCCATCAGGCCGGGAGAGAACAATGAGCAGTTCTTC. It is translated as CAIRPGENNEQFF.

J is TRBJ1-1 and V is TRBV7-9; 8 bases line up with TRBD1. Germline CDR1 is SEHNR and CDR2 is FQNEAQ (reference sequence). The V segment lost 5 bases and the J segment 6 bases; nucleotides outside the gene matches: 14. The CDR3 totals 16 residues. CDR3 amino acids: CASSRRSSDRDPEAFF. The CDR3 DNA sequence: TGTGCCAGCAGCCGACGATCCTCGGACAGGGATCCTGAAGCTTTCTTT.

V and J are TRBV24-1 and TRBJ2-3, with a weak D call TRBD1 (5 bases). This CDR3 spans 15 amino acids. V lost 0 bases and J lost 4, with 10 bases in between. Germline CDR1 and CDR2: KGHDR and SFDVKD. The CDR3 loop is CATSDLGAEPDTQYF. The CDR3 region has the DNA TGTGCCACCAGTGATTTGGGGGCGGAGCCAGATACGCAGTATTTT.

The chain joins TRBV6-2 or TRBV6-3 to TRBJ2-7, with 7 bases identical to TRBD2. Germline CDR1 is MNHEY and CDR2 is SVGEGT. V was clipped by 4 bases and J by 3 bases; unmatched bases: 9. CDR3 length equals 15 residues. This CDR3 reads CASSSGGAGSYEQYF. Written as DNA, the CDR3 is TGTGCCAGCAGTTCCGGGGGAGCGGGGAGCTACGAGCAGTACTTC.

This rearrangement joins TRBV4-2 to TRBJ2-3; 13 nucleotides agree with TRBD2. Germline CDR1 reads LGHNA; CDR2 reads YNFKEQ. CDR3 length: 18 amino acids. The junction had 6 bases not matched to a gene; V was cut back by 1 base and J by 2 bases. The CDR3 DNA is TGTGCCAGCAGCCAAGTCACTAGCGGGAGGGGGGACACAGATACGCAGTATTTT. Amino acid sequence: CASSQVTSGRGDTDTQYF.

CDR3 in amino acids: CASSSEGYGYTF. DNA for the CDR3: TGTGCCAGCAGCTCTGAGGGCTATGGCTACACCTTC. V usage is TRBV12-3 or TRBV12-4 and J usage is TRBJ1-2; no definite D call. The CDR3 extends over 12 amino acids. V lost 6 bases and J lost 4, with 9 bases in between.

The rearrangement uses TRBV9 and TRBJ2-1; D possibly corresponds to TRBD2 (7 bases). V lost 0 bases and J lost 6, with 16 bases in between. The CDR3 loop spans 16 amino acids. Germline CDR1 and CDR2: SGDLS and YYNGEE. The CDR3 coding sequence is TGTGCCAGCAGCGTAGAACTAGCGTCGGGGGCCAATGAGCAGTTCTTC. Its protein product is CASSVELASGANEQFF. Looking up the rest from reference TRBV9 and TRBJ2-1 gives the full variable domain: DSGVTQTPKHLITATGQRVTLRCSPRSGDLSVYWYQQSLDQGLQFLIQYYNGEERAKGNILERFSAQQFPDLHSELNLSSLELGDSALYFCASSVELASGANEQFFGPGTRLTVL.

The chain combines TRBV11-3 with TRBJ1-1; the match to TRBD1 covers 7 bases. The CDR3 runs 13 residues. J was trimmed by 5 bases and V by 3 bases; bases with no gene match: 3. CDR1 and CDR2 (germline): SGHNT, YENEEA. CDR3 sequence reads: CASSLRGQTEAFF. The CDR3 coding sequence is TGTGCCAGCAGCTTGAGGGGACAGACTGAAGCTTTCTTT. Full variable domain (outside the CDR3, taken from reference TRBV11-3 and TRBJ1-1): EAGVVQSPRYKIIEKKQPVAFWCNPISGHNTLYWYLQNLGQGPELLIRYENEEAVDDSQLPKDRFSAERLKGVDSTLKIQPAELGDSAVYLCASSLRGQTEAFFGQGTRLTVV.

The rearrangement joins TRBV6-5 to TRBJ1-1; 7 nucleotides line up with TRBD1. V dropped 6 bases and J dropped 2; count of bases not matched to a gene: 9. This CDR3 contains 15 residues. The germline V gene has CDR1 MNHEY and CDR2 SVGAGI. The DNA of the CDR3 is TGTGCCAGCAGCCCCGTGGACAGGTATAACACTGAAGCTTTCTTT. Protein product: CASSPVDRYNTEAFF.

This chain connects TRBV18 to TRBJ2-5; perhaps TRBD2 as D (5 bases). The germline V and J ends were trimmed by 3 bases and 9 bases, with 17 bases remaining between them. Germline V gene data show CDR1 as KGHSH and CDR2 as LQKENI. This CDR3 is 14 amino acids long. The CDR3 reads CASSPENRGAAQYF. The CDR3, as DNA: TGTGCCAGCTCACCCGAGAACCGGGGAGCAGCCCAGTACTTC.

The V gene is TRBV6-5, the J gene TRBJ2-7, with 9 bases lining up with TRBD2. The CDR3 has 15 amino acids. Per germline, CDR1 MNHEY and CDR2 SVGAGI. The V gene end was trimmed by 2 bases and the J gene end by 4 bases; junction bases not matched to a gene: 6. The CDR3 region is CASSYRGGREYEQYF. CDR3 nucleotide sequence: TGTGCCAGCAGTTACCGTGGCGGGAGGGAGTACGAGCAGTACTTC.

The CDR3 loop is CASSPHGGEAFF. Written as DNA, the CDR3 is TGTGCCAGCAGCCCCCACGGGGGGGAAGCTTTCTTT. V gene TRBV7-2 combines with J gene TRBJ1-1; D possibly corresponds to TRBD1 (5 bases). The CDR3 loop spans 12 amino acids. V lost 5 bases and J lost 8, with 12 bases in between. CDR1 is SGHTA, CDR2 FQGNSA, per germline.

The rearrangement uses TRBV20-1 and TRBJ1-5; 7 nucleotides align to TRBD1. This CDR3 has 15 residues. Germline V gene sequence: CDR1 DFQATT, CDR2 SNEGSKA (reference sequence). Trimming removed 3 bases from V and 0 bases from J; junction bases left unmatched: 5. The CDR3 sequence: CSASSGQISNQPQHF. The CDR3 coding sequence is TGCAGTGCTAGTTCGGGACAGATTAGCAATCAGCCCCAGCATTTT.

The V call is TRBV5-1, the J call TRBJ1-2, with TRBD1 matching over 9 bases. The germline gives CDR1 SGHRS, CDR2 YFSETQ. Losses at the gene ends were 2 bases for V and 8 bases for J; bases not matched to a gene: 7. This CDR3 comprises 14 residues. CDR3 region: CASSLTGQGSGYTF. The CDR3 bases are TGCGCCAGCAGCTTAACGGGACAGGGCTCCGGCTACACCTTC. Full variable domain (rest looked up from reference TRBV5-1 and TRBJ1-2): KAGVTQTPRYLIKTRGQQVTLSCSPISGHRSVSWYQQTPGQGLQFLFEYFSETQRNKGNFPGRFSGRQFSNSRSEMNVSTLELGDSALYLCASSLTGQGSGYTFGSGTRLTVV.

The chain joins TRBV7-6 to TRBJ2-3; D is unresolved. CDR1 is SGHVS and CDR2 is FNYEAQ in the germline V gene. Trimming took 1 base from V and 3 from J, leaving 11 bases between them. This CDR3 is built from 15 residues. CDR3 sequence: CASSLGVLVTDTQYF. For the CDR3, the DNA is TGTGCCAGCAGCTTAGGGGTCCTAGTTACAGATACGCAGTATTTT.

J is TRBJ2-1 and V is TRBV2; 7 bases agree with TRBD2. Germline loops: CDR1 SNHLY, CDR2 FYNNEI. V was pared by 2 bases and J by 7 bases, with 5 bases of the junction left unmatched. The CDR3 has 14 amino acids. Here the CDR3 DNA reads TGTGCCAGCAGTGAATTTGTGGGAGGGAATGAGCAGTTCTTC. This encodes CASSEFVGGNEQFF.

J is TRBJ2-7 and V is TRBV12-3 or TRBV12-4; TRBD1 aligns across 7 bases. Trimming cost V 5 bases and J 4 bases; bases outside gene matches: 2. The CDR3 loop spans 12 amino acids. The CDR3 DNA sequence: TGTGCCAGCAGTCCCAGGGGGTACGAGCAGTACTTC. It yields the protein CASSPRGYEQYF.

This chain joins TRBV19 and TRBJ1-4, with D unclear. Trimming pared 4 bases from V and 5 bases from J, leaving 14 bases between. Germline-derived CDR1 and CDR2 are LNHDA and SQIVND (reference sequence). The CDR3 runs 15 residues. The DNA of the CDR3 is TGTGCCAGTAGTAAGGTCGGCAGGTCCAATGAAAAACTGTTTTTT. Encoded protein: CASSKVGRSNEKLFF.

The chain is built from TRBV2 and TRBJ1-5, with D unresolved. This CDR3 contains 14 residues. The germline CDR1 and CDR2 sequences are SNHLY and FYNNEI. V lost 1 base and J 5 bases, leaving 9 bases between the germline ends. CDR3 coding DNA: TGTGCCAGCAGTGAAGGTGGCCGCTATCAGCCCCAGCATTTT. Its translation is CASSEGGRYQPQHF. Based on the CDR3 plus reference TRBV2 and TRBJ1-5, the full variable domain is EPEVTQTPSHQVTQMGQEVILRCVPISNHLYFYWYRQILGQKVEFLVSFYNNEISEKSEIFDDQFSVERPDGSNFTLKIRSTKLEDSAMYFCASSEGGRYQPQHFGDGTRLSIL.

This chain connects TRBV10-1 to TRBJ1-1, with unresolved D. CDR3 length: 16 residues. Per the germline V gene, CDR1 is WNHNN and CDR2 is SYGVQD (reference sequence). V was pared by 0 bases and J by 4 bases, with 15 bases between. The CDR3 loop is CASSESVGLGSTEAFF. The CDR3, as DNA: TGCGCCAGCAGTGAGTCTGTAGGGTTAGGGAGCACTGAAGCTTTCTTT.

There are a few counts of this clone. The chain uses TRBV12-5 and TRBJ2-7, with a possible D match to TRBD2 (6 bases). The germline V gene has CDR1 LGHNT and CDR2 FRNRAP. This CDR3 is 13 amino acids long. V dropped 0 bases and J dropped 6 bases, with 9 bases sitting between them. DNA of the CDR3: TGTGCTAGTGGTTTGGTGCCGGAGGGCGAGCAGTACTTC. Its protein is CASGLVPEGEQYF.

This clone turned up a few times. The DNA of the CDR3 is TGTGCCAGCCAACCCGAGACTCCCAATCAGCCCCAGCATTTT. Residues: CASQPETPNQPQHF. The chain is built from TRBV7-9 and TRBJ1-5, with unresolved D. V lost 8 bases, J lost 3 bases, and 14 bases lay in between. This CDR3 is 14 amino acids long. Germline CDR1 SEHNR, CDR2 FQNEAQ (reference sequence). Full variable domain (remainder filled in from reference TRBV7-9 and TRBJ1-5): DTGVSQNPRHKITKRGQNVTFRCDPISEHNRLYWYRQTLGQGPEFLTYFQNEAQLEKSRLLSDRFSAERPKGSFSTLEIQRTEQGDSAMYLCASQPETPNQPQHFGDGTRLSIL.

The V gene is TRBV2, the J gene TRBJ2-7; D not certain. V lost 7 bases to trimming and J lost 2 bases, with 9 bases between them. Germline loops: CDR1 SNHLY, CDR2 FYNNEI. The CDR3 is made up of 12 amino acids. The chain's CDR3 is CASTPEPYEQYF. Here the CDR3 DNA reads TGTGCCAGCACGCCGGAGCCCTACGAGCAGTACTTC.

This chain uses TRBV2 with TRBJ2-1, with D unclear. Germline CDR1 reads SNHLY; CDR2 reads FYNNEI. V lost 1 base and J 0 bases, leaving 22 bases between the germline ends. The CDR3 runs 20 residues. CDR3 in amino acids: CASSEDQQWQAVFSYNEQFF. In DNA, the CDR3 is TGTGCCAGCAGTGAAGATCAACAGTGGCAGGCAGTCTTCTCCTACAATGAGCAGTTCTTC. The full variable domain, its missing parts supplied by reference TRBV2 and TRBJ2-1, is EPEVTQTPSHQVTQMGQEVILRCVPISNHLYFYWYRQILGQKVEFLVSFYNNEISEKSEIFDDQFSVERPDGSNFTLKIRSTKLEDSAMYFCASSEDQQWQAVFSYNEQFFGPGTRLTVL.